This T cell receptor beta chain emerged from a study of early T cells in non-severe SARS-CoV-2 infection. Study-level information: RNA in bulk from unsorted whole blood was sequenced, and chains were unpaired.

Comments on this clonotype: The target antigen is unknown.

The V end lost 4 bases, the J end lost 6 bases, and 17 bases lay between the germline ends. The CDR3 loop spans 15 amino acids. The germline V gene has CDR1 SGDLS and CDR2 YYNGEE. Study observations and caveats: Database matching using VDJdb favored anti-spike CD8 responses, with private and CD4 specificities left missing.

Individual cDNA molecules received unique molecular identifiers during library preparation. TCRdb processed the 5' RACE reads anew with MiXCR; each CDR3 protein has one entry. This sample carries 60,000 or so distinct CDR3 sequences, around an eighth of them seen once, and the ten largest clones take around 4.6%. The chain links TRBV9 to TRBJ1-5, with D possibly TRBD1 on 5 matching bases. The specimen was whole blood. This TCR came from an adult who was a healthcare worker with PCR-confirmed SARS-CoV-2 infection or an uninfected control (not recorded which). CDR3 in DNA: TGTGCCAGCAGCAACTATACAGGTCTAGTTCAGCCCCAGCATTTT. This encodes CASSNYTGLVQPQHF. Based on the CDR3 plus reference TRBV9 and TRBJ1-5, the full variable domain is DSGVTQTPKHLITATGQRVTLRCSPRSGDLSVYWYQQSLDQGLQFLIQYYNGEERAKGNILERFSAQQFPDLHSELNLSSLELGDSALYFCASSNYTGLVQPQHFGDGTRLSIL.